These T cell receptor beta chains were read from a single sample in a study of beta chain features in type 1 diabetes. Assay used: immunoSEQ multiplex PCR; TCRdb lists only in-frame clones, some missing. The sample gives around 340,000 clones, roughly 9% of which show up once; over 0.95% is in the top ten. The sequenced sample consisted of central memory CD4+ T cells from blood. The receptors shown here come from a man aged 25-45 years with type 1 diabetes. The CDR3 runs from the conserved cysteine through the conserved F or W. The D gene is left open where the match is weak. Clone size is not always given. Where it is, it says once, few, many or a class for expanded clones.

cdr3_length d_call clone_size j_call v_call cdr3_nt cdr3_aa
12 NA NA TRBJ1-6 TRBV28 TGTGCCAGTATGCAGTATAATTCACCCCTCCACTTT CASMQYNSPLHF
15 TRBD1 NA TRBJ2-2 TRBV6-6 TGTGCCAGCAGTTGGGGACAGGGGTACACCGGGGAGCTGTTTTTT CASSWGQGYTGELFF
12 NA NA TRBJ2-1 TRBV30 TGTGCCTGGGCTGGATTAAGAAATGAGCAGTTCTTC CAWAGLRNEQFF
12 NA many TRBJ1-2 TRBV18 TGTGCCAGCTCGGAAATAGGACGGGGCTACACCTTC CASSEIGRGYTF
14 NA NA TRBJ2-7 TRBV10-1 TGCGCCACCCCTCGCCGGGGACCCAACTACGAGCAGTACTTC CATPRRGPNYEQYF
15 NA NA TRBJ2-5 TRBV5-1 TGCGCCAGCGTCCGACTAGAGGCCTCACAAGAGACCCAGTACTTC CASVRLEASQETQYF
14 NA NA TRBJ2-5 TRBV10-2 TGCGCCGCACGGGGCCCCGATCCCCAAGAGACCCAGTACTTC CAARGPDPQETQYF
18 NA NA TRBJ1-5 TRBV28 TGTGCCAGCAGTTTGGATCAGGGCGAGGGTGTGCGTAGTCAGCCCCAGCATTTT CASSLDQGEGVRSQPQHF
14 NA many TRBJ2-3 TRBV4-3 TGCGCCAGCAGCCAAGGGCGGGGCTCAGATACGCAGTATTTT CASSQGRGSDTQYF
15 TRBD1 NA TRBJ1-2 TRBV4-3 TGCGCCAGCAGCCAGCTTGGACAGGGGGACTATGGCTACACCTTC CASSQLGQGDYGYTF
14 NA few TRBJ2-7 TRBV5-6 TGTGCCAGCAGCTTGTCTACAGCCTCCTACGAGCAGTACTTC CASSLSTASYEQYF
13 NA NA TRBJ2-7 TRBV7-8 TGTGCCAGCAGCTTGGGGACCACTCCCGAGCAGTACTTC CASSLGTTPEQYF
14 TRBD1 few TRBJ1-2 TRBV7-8 TGTGCCAGCAGCCCACAGACAGGGTACTATGGCTACACCTTC CASSPQTGYYGYTF
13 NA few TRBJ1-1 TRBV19 TGTGCCAGTAGCTGGGAGAGGAGCACTGAAGCTTTCTTT CASSWERSTEAFF
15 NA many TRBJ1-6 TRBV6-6 TGTGCCAGCAGTAAACAGGAATCCTATAATTCACCCCTCCACTTT CASSKQESYNSPLHF
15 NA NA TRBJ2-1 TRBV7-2 TGTGCCAGCAGCCTACAGGTTACTAACTACAATGAGCAGTTCTTC CASSLQVTNYNEQFF
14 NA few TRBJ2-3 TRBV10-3 TGTGCCATCAGTGAGTCAACTGGAACAGATACGCAGTATTTT CAISESTGTDTQYF
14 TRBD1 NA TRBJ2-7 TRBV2 TGTGCCAGCAGTGAGAGGGACAGGGAGTACGAGCAGTACTTC CASSERDREYEQYF
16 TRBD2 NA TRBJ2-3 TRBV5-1 TGCGCCAGCACATCCGGGGGGGCCGGCGTGACAGATACGCAGTATTTT CASTSGGAGVTDTQYF
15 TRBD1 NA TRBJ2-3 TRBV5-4 TGTGCCAGCAGCTTACTTACAGGGGCAGAAGATACGCAGTATTTT CASSLLTGAEDTQYF
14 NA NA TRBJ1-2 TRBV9 TGTGCCAGCAGCCCCAGACAGGCTAACTATGGCTACACCTTC CASSPRQANYGYTF
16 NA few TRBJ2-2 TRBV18 TGTGCCAGCTCACCGACTTCGACTTTTAACACCGGGGAGCTGTTTTTT CASSPTSTFNTGELFF
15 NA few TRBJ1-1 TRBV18 TGTGCCAGCTCACCACCTTGGGGGAGGAACACTGAAGCTTTCTTT CASSPPWGRNTEAFF
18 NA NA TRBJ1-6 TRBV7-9 TGTGCCAGCAGCTCCCAAGGTCAGCCGAGCTCCTATAATTCACCCCTCCACTTT CASSSQGQPSSYNSPLHF
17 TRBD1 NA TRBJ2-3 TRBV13 TGTGCCAGCAGCGAAACCTGGACAGGGACTAGCACAGATACGCAGTATTTT CASSETWTGTSTDTQYF
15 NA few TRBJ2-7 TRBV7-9 TGTGCCAGCAGCTTAAGGGGGGACCTACTTAGCGAGCAGTACTTC CASSLRGDLLSEQYF
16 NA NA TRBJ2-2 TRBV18 TGTGCCAGCTCACCTCTGAGGACAGCTAACACCGGGGAGCTGTTTTTT CASSPLRTANTGELFF
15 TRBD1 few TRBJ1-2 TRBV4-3 TGCGCCAGCAGCCAAGATCGACAGGGCCGCGATGGCTACACCTTC CASSQDRQGRDGYTF
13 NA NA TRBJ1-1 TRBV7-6 TGTGCCAGCAGCTTCGTCTCGGTCGGGGAAGCTTTCTTT CASSFVSVGEAFF
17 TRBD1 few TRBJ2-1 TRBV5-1 TGCGCCAGCAGCTTGATCGGTGGGGACAGCTCCTACAATGAGCAGTTCTTC CASSLIGGDSSYNEQFF
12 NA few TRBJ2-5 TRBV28 TGTGCCAGCAGAGGGGTCCAAGAGACCCAGTACTTC CASRGVQETQYF
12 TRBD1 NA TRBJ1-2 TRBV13 TGTGCCAGCAGCCCTCGACAGGGCGGTGGCACCTTC CASSPRQGGGTF
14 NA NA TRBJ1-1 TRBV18 TGTGCCAGCTCACCTCTGGACAGAGCATTTGAAGCTTTCTTT CASSPLDRAFEAFF
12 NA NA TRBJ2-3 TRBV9 TGTGCCAGCAGCCCCGCCTTAAATACGCAGTATTTT CASSPALNTQYF
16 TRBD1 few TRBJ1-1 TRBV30 TGTGCCCACGTCCGGACAGGGTTTATAAGAAACACTGAAGCTTTCTTT CAHVRTGFIRNTEAFF
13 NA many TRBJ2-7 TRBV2 TGTGCCAGCAGTGAAAGGGAGGACTACGAGCAGTACTTC CASSEREDYEQYF
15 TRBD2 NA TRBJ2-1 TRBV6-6 TGTGCCAGCACCCCAGCGGGGGGGCCCGTCAATGAGCAGTTCTTC CASTPAGGPVNEQFF
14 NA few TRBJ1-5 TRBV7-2 TGTGCCAGCAGCTCGCACGTAAGCAATCAGCCCCAGCATTTT CASSSHVSNQPQHF
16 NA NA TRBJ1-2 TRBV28 TGTGCCAGCAGTCCCTCCCTAATTCTACAGAACTATGGCTACACCTTC CASSPSLILQNYGYTF
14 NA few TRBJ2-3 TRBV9 TGTGCCAGCAGCGTAGGGGTTAGCTCAGATACGCAGTATTTT CASSVGVSSDTQYF
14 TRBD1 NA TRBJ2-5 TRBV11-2 TGTGCCAGCAGCTTGGACAGGTCCCAAGAGACCCAGTACTTC CASSLDRSQETQYF
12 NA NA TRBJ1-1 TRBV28 TGTGCCAGCAGTTTCATGAACACTGAAGCTTTCTTT CASSFMNTEAFF
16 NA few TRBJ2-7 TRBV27 TGTGCCAGCAGGGTTGAACTAGGGGACAACTCCTACGAGCAGTACTTC CASRVELGDNSYEQYF